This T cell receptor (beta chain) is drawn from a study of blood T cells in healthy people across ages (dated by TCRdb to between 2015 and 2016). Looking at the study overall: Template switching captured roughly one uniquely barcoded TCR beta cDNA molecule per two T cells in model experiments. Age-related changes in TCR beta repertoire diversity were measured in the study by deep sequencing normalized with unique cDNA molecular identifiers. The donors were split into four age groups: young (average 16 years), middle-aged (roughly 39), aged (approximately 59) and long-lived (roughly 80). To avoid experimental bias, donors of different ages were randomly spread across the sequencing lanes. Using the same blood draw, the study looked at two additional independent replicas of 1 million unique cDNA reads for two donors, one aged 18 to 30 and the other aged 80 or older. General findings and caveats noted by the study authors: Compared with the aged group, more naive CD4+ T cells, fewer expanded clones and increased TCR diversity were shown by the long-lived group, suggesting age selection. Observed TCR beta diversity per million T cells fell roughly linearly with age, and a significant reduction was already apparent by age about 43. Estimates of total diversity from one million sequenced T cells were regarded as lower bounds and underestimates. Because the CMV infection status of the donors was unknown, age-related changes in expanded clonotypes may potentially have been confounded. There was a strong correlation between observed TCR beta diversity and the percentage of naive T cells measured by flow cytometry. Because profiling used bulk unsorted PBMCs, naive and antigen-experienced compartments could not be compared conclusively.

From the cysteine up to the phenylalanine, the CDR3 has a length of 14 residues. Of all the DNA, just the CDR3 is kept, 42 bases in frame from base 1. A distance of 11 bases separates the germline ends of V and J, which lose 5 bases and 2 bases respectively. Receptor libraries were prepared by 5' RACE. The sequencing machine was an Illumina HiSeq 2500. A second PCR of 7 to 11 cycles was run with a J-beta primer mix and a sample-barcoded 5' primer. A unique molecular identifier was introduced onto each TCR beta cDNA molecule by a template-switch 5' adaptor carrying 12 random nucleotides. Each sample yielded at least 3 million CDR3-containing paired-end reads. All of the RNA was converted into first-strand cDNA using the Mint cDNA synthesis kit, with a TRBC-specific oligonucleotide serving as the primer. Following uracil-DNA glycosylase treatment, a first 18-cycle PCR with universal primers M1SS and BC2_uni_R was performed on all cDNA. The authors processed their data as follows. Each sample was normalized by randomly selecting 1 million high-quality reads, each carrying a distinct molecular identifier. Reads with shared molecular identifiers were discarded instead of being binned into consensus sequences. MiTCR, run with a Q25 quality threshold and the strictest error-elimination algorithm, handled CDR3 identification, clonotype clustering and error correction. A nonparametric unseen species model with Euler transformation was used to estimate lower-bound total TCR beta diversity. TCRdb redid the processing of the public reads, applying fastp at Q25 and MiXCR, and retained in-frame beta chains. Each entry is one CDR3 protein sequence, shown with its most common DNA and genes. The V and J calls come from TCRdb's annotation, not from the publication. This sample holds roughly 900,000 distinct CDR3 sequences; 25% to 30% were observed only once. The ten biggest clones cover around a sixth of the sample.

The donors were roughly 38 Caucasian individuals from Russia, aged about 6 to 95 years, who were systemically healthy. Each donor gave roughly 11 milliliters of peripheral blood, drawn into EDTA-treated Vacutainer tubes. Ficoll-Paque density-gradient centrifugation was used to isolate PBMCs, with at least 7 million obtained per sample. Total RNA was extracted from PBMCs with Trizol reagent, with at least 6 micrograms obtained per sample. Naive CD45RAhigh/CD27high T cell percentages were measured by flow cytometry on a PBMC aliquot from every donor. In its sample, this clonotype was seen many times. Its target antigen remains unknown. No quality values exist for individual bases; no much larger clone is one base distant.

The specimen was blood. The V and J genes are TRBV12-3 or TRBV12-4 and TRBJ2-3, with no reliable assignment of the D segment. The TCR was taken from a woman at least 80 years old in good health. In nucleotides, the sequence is TGTGCCAGCAGTGTCCTCCGAACCACAGATACGCAGTATTTT. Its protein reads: CASSVLRTTDTQYF.